This T cell receptor beta chain was captured by sequencing in a study of T cell changes during pregnancy in multiple sclerosis. The assay was immunoSEQ multiplex PCR, and TCRdb's table has in-frame clones only and misses some. This sample has about 55,000 clones, with 80% to 90% found just once. The TCR originated in a female donor with multiple sclerosis, enrolled in a pregnancy study. This sample comprised CD4+ T cells from peripheral blood mononuclear cells, obtained in the first trimester of pregnancy.

CDR3: CASRDATASGTQYF. The DNA for the CDR3 is TGTGCCAGCAGGGATGCGACAGCCTCTGGGACCCAGTACTTC. The rearrangement uses TRBV28 and TRBJ2-5; possible D gene TRBD1, 5 bases. The CDR3 extends over 14 amino acids. CDR1 and CDR2 from the germline V gene are MDHEN and SYDVKM. Deletions cut 6 bases from V and 7 bases from J, with 18 bases between.